This entry is about one T cell receptor beta chain. This sample is drawn from a study of blood T cell repertoires in COVID-19. As for the study in general: Samples representing acute and convalescent COVID-19 were sourced from the United States, Italy and Spain. T cells, B-cell-depleted T cells, or PBMCs supplied cDNA or gDNA.

As handled by the study authors: Reference gene primer amplification gave estimated nucleated cell counts. The assay was immunoSEQ multiplex PCR, and TCRdb's table has in-frame clones only and misses some. V and J calls and clone size come straight from that table; D and trimming were deduced from the DNA. The sample lists about 10,000 clones; around nine tenths were seen once. CDR3 length equals 17 residues. Sequenced input: peripheral blood. This clonotype originated in a human donor in a cohort sampled during active COVID-19. V is TRBV21-1 and J is TRBJ1-2; the table names TRBD1, a call not compared with the DNA. TRBV21-1 is a recognized pseudogene. The CDR3 loop reads CASSKNPGHDRASGYTF. CDR3 coding DNA: TGTGCCAGCAGCAAAAATCCGGGACATGATCGGGCGAGTGGCTACACCTTC.